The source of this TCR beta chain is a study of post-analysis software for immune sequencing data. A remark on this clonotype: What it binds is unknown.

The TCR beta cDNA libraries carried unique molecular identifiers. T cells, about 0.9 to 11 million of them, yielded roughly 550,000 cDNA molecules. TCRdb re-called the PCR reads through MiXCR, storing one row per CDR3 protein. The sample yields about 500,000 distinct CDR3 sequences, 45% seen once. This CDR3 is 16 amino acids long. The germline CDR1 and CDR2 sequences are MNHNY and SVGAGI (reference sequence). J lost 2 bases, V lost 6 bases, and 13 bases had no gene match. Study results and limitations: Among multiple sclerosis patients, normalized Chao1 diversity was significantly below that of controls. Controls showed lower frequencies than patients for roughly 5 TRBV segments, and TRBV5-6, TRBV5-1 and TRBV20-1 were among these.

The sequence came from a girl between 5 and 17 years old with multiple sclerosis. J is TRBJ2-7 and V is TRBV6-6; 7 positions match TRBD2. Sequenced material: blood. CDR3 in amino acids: CASSKSLGGFTYEQYF. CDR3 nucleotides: TGTGCCAGCAGCAAATCCCTGGGGGGGTTCACCTACGAGCAGTACTTC.